The present TCR beta chain was sequenced within a study of OX40 agonist ivuxolimab in advanced cancers. About the research overall: Eligibility rules accepted prior anti-PD-1, anti-PD-L1 or anti-CTLA-4 therapy, and 30% to 40% had some.

The data were produced by immunoSEQ multiplex PCR, yet TCRdb's version contains in-frame clones alone and is incomplete. This table holds around 80,000 clones, around 83% found once. The specimen comprised CD4+ or CD8+ T cells sorted from blood, sampled in a trial of the OX40 agonist ivuxolimab. The TCR comes from an adult with an advanced solid tumor such as melanoma, head and neck, liver or kidney cancer.

The CDR3 DNA reads TGTGCCAGCAGTGTCGGGGACAGGGATACGCAGTATTTT. Translated: CASSVGDRDTQYF. The chain joins TRBV6-4 to TRBJ2-3; 8 nucleotides match TRBD1. The CDR3 loop spans 13 amino acids. The junction had 3 bases not matched to a gene; V was cut back by 4 bases and J by 6 bases. Germline V CDR1 and CDR2: MRHNA, SNTAGT.